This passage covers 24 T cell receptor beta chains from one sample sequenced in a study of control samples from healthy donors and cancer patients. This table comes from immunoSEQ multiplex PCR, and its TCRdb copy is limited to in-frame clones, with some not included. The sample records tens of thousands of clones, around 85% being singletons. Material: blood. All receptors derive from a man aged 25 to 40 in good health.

The CDR3: CAWSVGDRGTPLHF. The DNA of the CDR3 is TGTGCCTGGAGTGTCGGAGACAGGGGAACACCCCTCCACTTT. The V call is TRBV30, the J call TRBJ1-6, with 8 bases that match TRBD1. Germline-derived CDR1 and CDR2 are GTSNPN and SVGIG (reference sequence). This CDR3 has 14 residues. V shed 0 bases and J 11 bases; nucleotides not matched to a gene: 6.

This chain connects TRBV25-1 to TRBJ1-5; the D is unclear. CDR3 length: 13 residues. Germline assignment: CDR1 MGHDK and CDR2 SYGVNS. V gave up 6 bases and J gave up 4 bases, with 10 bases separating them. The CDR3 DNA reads TGTGCCAGCAGGGGCAGTGAAAATCAGCCCCAGCATTTT. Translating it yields CASRGSENQPQHF.

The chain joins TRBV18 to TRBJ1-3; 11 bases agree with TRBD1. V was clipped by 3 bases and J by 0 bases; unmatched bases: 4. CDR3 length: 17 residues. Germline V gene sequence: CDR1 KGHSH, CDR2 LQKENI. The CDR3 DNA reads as TGTGCCAGCTCACCCGGGACAGGGGGAAGCTCTGGAAACACCATATATTTT. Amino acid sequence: CASSPGTGGSSGNTIYF.

The CDR3 DNA follows: TGCGCCAGCAGCTCGGACAGGTTGGGAAATTCACCCCTCCACTTT. Translated: CASSSDRLGNSPLHF. The rearrangement uses TRBV5-1 and TRBJ1-6; TRBD1 matches at 7 bases. CDR1 and CDR2 (germline): SGHRS, YFSETQ. V gave up 3 bases and J gave up 7 bases; unmatched junction bases: 7. The CDR3 length is 15 residues.

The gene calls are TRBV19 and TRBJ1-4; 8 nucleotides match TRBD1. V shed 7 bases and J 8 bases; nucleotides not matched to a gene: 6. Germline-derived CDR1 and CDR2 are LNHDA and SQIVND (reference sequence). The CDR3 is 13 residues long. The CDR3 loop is CASNTGTGEKLFF. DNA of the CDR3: TGTGCCAGTAACACCGGGACAGGAGAAAAACTGTTTTTT.

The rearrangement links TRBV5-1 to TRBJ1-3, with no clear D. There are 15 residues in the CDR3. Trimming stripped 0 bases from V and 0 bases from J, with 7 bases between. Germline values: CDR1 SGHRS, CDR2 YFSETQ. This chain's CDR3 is CASSLVGSSGNTIYF. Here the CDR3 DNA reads TGCGCCAGCAGCTTGGTGGGGAGCTCTGGAAACACCATATATTTT.

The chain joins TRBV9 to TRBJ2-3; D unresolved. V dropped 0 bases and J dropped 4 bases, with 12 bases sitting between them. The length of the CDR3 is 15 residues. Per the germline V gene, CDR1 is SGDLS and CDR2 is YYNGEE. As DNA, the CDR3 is TGTGCCAGCAGCGTAGAAGGTAGCATCCCAGATACGCAGTATTTT. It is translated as CASSVEGSIPDTQYF.

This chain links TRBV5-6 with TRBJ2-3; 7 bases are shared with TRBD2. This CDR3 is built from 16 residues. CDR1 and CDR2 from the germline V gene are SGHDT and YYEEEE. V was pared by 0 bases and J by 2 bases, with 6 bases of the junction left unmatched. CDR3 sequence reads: CASSLGLADITDTQYF. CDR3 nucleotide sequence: TGTGCCAGCAGCTTGGGGCTAGCGGATATCACAGATACGCAGTATTTT. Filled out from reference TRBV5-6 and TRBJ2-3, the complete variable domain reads DAGVTQSPTHLIKTRGQQVTLRCSPKSGHDTVSWYQQALGQGPQFIFQYYEEEERQRGNFPDRFSGHQFPNYSSELNVNALLLGDSALYLCASSLGLADITDTQYFGPGTRLTVL.

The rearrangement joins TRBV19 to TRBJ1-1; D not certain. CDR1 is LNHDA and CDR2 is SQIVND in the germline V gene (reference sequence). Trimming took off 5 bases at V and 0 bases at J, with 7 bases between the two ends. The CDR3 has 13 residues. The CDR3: CASSADLNTEAFF. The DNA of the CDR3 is TGTGCCAGTAGTGCGGACTTGAACACTGAAGCTTTCTTT.

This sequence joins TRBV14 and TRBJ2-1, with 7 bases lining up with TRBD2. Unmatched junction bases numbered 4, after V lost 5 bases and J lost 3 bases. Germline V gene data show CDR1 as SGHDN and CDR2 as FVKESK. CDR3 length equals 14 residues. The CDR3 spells CASSGGGGYNEQFF. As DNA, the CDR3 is TGTGCCAGCAGCGGTGGCGGGGGCTACAATGAGCAGTTCTTC.

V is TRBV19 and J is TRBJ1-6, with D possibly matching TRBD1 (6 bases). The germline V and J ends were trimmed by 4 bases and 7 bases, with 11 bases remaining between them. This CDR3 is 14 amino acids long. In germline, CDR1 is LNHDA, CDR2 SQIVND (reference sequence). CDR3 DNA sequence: TGTGCCAGTAGTAGGGCTCAGGGGAATTCACCCCTCCACTTT. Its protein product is CASSRAQGNSPLHF.

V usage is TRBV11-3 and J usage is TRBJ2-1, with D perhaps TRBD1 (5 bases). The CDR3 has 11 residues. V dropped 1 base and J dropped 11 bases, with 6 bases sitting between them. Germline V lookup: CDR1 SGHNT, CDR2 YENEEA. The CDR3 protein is CASSLGTKQFF. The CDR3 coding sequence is TGTGCCAGCAGCTTAGGGACAAAGCAGTTCTTC. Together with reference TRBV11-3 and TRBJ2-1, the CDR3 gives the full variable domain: EAGVVQSPRYKIIEKKQPVAFWCNPISGHNTLYWYLQNLGQGPELLIRYENEEAVDDSQLPKDRFSAERLKGVDSTLKIQPAELGDSAVYLCASSLGTKQFFGPGTRLTVL.

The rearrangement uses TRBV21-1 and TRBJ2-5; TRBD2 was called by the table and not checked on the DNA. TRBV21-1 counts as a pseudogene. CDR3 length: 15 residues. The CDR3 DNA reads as TGTGCCAGCATCACCGGGACTACGTCGAGTGAGACCCAGTACTTC. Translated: CASITGTTSSETQYF.

CDR3: CSAQGRDTQYF. CDR3 sequence (DNA): TGCAGTGCTCAGGGCCGAGATACGCAGTATTTT. The chain recombines TRBV20-1 with TRBJ2-3; TRBD1 is a possible D gene (5 bases). Between the trimmed V and J ends, which lost 5 bases and 5 bases, there was a span of 8 bases. This CDR3 region has 11 residues. Germline CDR1 reads DFQATT; CDR2 reads SNEGSKA (reference sequence).

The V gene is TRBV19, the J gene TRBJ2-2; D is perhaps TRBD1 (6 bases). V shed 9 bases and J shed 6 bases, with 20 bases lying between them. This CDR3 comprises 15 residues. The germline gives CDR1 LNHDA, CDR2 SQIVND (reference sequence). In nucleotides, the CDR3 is TGTGCCAGCAAAACCACCCCAACAGGGTCCGGGGAGCTGTTTTTT. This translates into CASKTTPTGSGELFF. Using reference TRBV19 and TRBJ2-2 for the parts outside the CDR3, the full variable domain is DGGITQSPKYLFRKEGQNVTLSCEQNLNHDAMYWYRQDPGQGLRLIYYSQIVNDFQKGDIAEGYSVSREKKESFPLTVTSAQKNPTAFYLCASKTTPTGSGELFFGEGSRLTVL.

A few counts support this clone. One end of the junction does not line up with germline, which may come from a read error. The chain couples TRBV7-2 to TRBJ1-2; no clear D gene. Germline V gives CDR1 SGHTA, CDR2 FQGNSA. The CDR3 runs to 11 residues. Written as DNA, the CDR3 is TGTGCCAGCAGGCCGAGTTCCCTTACCTTCTTC. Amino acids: CASRPSSLTFF.

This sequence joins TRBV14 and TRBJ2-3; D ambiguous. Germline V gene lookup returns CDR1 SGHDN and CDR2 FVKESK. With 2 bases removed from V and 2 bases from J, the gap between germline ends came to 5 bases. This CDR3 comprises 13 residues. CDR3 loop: CASSQYNTDTQYF. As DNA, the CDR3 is TGTGCCAGCAGCCAATATAACACAGATACGCAGTATTTT.

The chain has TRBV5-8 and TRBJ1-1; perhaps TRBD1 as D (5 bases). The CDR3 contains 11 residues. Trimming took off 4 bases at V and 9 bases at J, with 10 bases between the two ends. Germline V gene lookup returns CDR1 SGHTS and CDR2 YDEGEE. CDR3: CASSPTGQAFF. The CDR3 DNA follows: TGTGCCAGCAGCCCCACAGGACAAGCTTTCTTT. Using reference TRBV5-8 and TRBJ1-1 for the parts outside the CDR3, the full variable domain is EAGVTQSPTHLIKTRGQQATLRCSPISGHTSVYWYQQALGLGLQFLLWYDEGEERNRGNFPPRFSGRQFPNYSSELNVNALELEDSALYLCASSPTGQAFFGQGTRLTVV.

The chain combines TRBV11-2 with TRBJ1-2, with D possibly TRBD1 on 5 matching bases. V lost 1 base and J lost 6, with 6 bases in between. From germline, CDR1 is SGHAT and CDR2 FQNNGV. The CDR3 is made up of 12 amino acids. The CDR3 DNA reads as TGTGCCAGCAGCTTAGCAGGGAATGGCTACACCTTC. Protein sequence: CASSLAGNGYTF.

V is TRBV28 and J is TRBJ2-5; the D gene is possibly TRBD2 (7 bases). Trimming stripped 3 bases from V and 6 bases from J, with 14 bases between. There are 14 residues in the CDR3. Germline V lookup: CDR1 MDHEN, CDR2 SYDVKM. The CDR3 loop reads CASSFRGGRQTQYF. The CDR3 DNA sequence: TGTGCCAGCAGTTTTAGGGGGGGCCGACAGACCCAGTACTTC.

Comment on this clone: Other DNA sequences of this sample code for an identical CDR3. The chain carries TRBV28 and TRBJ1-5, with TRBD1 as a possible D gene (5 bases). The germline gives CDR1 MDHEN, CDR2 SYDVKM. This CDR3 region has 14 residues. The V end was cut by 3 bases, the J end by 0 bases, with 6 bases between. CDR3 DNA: TGTGCCAGCAGTTTGGGGGGTAGCAATCAGCCCCAGCATTTT. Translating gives CASSLGGSNQPQHF.

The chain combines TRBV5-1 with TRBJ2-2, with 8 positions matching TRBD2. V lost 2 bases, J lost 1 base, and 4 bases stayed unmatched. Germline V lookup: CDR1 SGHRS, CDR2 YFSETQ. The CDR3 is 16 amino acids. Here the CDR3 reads CASSFFAGGNTGELFF. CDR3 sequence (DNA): TGCGCCAGCAGCTTCTTCGCGGGGGGGAACACCGGGGAGCTGTTTTTT.

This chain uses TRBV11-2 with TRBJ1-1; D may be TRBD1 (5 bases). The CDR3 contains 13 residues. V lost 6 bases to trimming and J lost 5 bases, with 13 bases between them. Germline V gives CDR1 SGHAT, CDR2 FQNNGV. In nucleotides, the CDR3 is TGTGCCAGCAGTGTTCAGGGTTTTACTGAAGCTTTCTTT. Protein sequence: CASSVQGFTEAFF.

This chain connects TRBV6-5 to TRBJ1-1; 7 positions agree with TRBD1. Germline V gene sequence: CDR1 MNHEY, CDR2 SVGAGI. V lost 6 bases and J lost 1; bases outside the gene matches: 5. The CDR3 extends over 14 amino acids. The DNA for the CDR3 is TGTGCCAGCAGGGTGGGACAGCAGAACACTGAAGCTTTCTTT. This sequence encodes CASRVGQQNTEAFF.